A single sample gave rise to the 21 T cell receptor beta chains below, sequenced in a study of OX40 agonist ivuxolimab in advanced cancers. Repertoires were generated with immunoSEQ multiplex PCR, while TCRdb's copy carries only in-frame clones and drops some. The table includes roughly 67,000 clones, over 75% detected once. Sequences were derived from CD4+ or CD8+ T cells sorted from blood, sampled in a trial of the OX40 agonist ivuxolimab. These receptor sequences come from an adult with an advanced solid tumor such as melanoma, head and neck, liver or kidney cancer.

CDR3 coding DNA: TGTGCCAGCCGAATAGCGGGGAGCACAGATACGCAGTATTTT. This translates into CASRIAGSTDTQYF. The rearrangement links TRBV6-5 to TRBJ2-3, with TRBD2 identical over 8 bases. Germline CDR1 reads MNHEY; CDR2 reads SVGAGI. The J segment lost 0 bases and the V segment lost 8 bases, leaving 4 bases of the junction unmatched. The CDR3 consists of 14 residues.

In this sample, this clone turned up a few times. CDR3: CASSFSQRGGRETQYF. The CDR3 DNA reads TGTGCCAGCAGCTTCTCCCAGCGGGGGGGCCGGGAGACCCAGTACTTC. The chain employs TRBV11-3 and TRBJ2-5; TRBD2 matches 10 bases. With 3 bases clipped from V and 5 bases from J, the junction kept 9 bases outside the gene matches. CDR3 length equals 16 residues. The germline CDR1 and CDR2 sequences are SGHNT and YENEEA. The full variable domain, its missing parts supplied by reference TRBV11-3 and TRBJ2-5, is EAGVVQSPRYKIIEKKQPVAFWCNPISGHNTLYWYLQNLGQGPELLIRYENEEAVDDSQLPKDRFSAERLKGVDSTLKIQPAELGDSAVYLCASSFSQRGGRETQYFGPGTRLLVL.

This clone showed up just a few times. The chain uses TRBV2 and TRBJ1-6; D gene ambiguous. Germline V gene sequence: CDR1 SNHLY, CDR2 FYNNEI. V was cut by 2 bases and J by 14 bases, with 10 bases left in between. This CDR3 spans 12 amino acids. The CDR3 region has the DNA TGTGCCAGCAGTGAATATCCGGGCACCCTCCACTTT. As protein: CASSEYPGTLHF.

This chain joins TRBV9 and TRBJ1-6; D uncertain. The germline V and J ends were trimmed by 3 bases and 7 bases, with 11 bases remaining between them. The CDR3 extends over 14 amino acids. Germline lookup yields CDR1 SGDLS and CDR2 YYNGEE. CDR3 DNA sequence: TGTGCCAGCAGCGGGGAGGGATTAAATTCACCCCTCCACTTT. This translates into CASSGEGLNSPLHF.

This chain links TRBV19 with TRBJ2-7; TRBD1 is a possible D gene (6 bases). The length of the CDR3 is 15 residues. Between the trimmed V and J ends, which lost 3 bases and 0 bases, there was a span of 12 bases. Germline CDR1 and CDR2: LNHDA and SQIVND (reference sequence). CDR3 bases: TGTGCCAGTAGTATTACCGGGACAACCTCCTACGAGCAGTACTTC. Encoded protein: CASSITGTTSYEQYF.

This clone is a singleton in its sample. The chain employs TRBV7-2 and TRBJ1-1, with D maybe TRBD1 (6 bases). Germline V gives CDR1 SGHTA, CDR2 FQGNSA. The CDR3 covers 14 residues. V lost 5 bases to trimming and J lost 4 bases, with 14 bases between them. CDR3 sequence: CASSTQGGGTEAFF. The CDR3 nucleotides read TGTGCCAGCAGCACCCAGGGAGGGGGCACTGAAGCTTTCTTT.

The chain is built from TRBV28 and TRBJ2-1; 9 bases align to TRBD2. Germline CDR1 is MDHEN and CDR2 is SYDVKM. This CDR3 spans 15 amino acids. V lost 2 bases and J lost 4; bases outside the gene matches: 3. This CDR3 is CASSLASGAYNEQFF. DNA of the CDR3: TGTGCCAGCAGTTTAGCTAGCGGGGCATACAATGAGCAGTTCTTC.

V usage is TRBV18 and J usage is TRBJ1-1; D might be TRBD1 (5 bases). V was trimmed by 5 bases and J by 0 bases, leaving 16 bases between them. Germline V gene sequence: CDR1 KGHSH, CDR2 LQKENI. The CDR3 totals 16 residues. CDR3 amino acids: CASSTVGGVLNTEAFF. The CDR3 coding sequence is TGTGCCAGCTCAACCGTGGGGGGGGTACTGAACACTGAAGCTTTCTTT.

The chain uses TRBV5-5 and TRBJ1-4; D is unresolved. Germline CDR1 SGHKS, CDR2 YYEKEE (reference sequence). V lost 2 bases and J 8 bases, leaving 22 bases between the germline ends. The CDR3 is 17 residues long. The CDR3 is CASSLPAGGPIGEKLFF. The CDR3 nucleotides read TGTGCCAGCAGCTTACCGGCAGGCGGTCCGATCGGGGAAAAACTGTTTTTT.

The rearrangement uses TRBV10-3 and TRBJ2-1, with 16 bases that match TRBD2. This CDR3 has 17 residues. Germline V gene data show CDR1 as ENHRY and CDR2 as SYGVKD. The V and J ends lost 4 bases and 7 bases, in that order; junction bases with no gene match: 7. Here the CDR3 reads CAISVSGTSGGANEQFF. The DNA of the CDR3 is TGTGCCATCAGTGTGTCCGGGACTAGCGGGGGGGCGAATGAGCAGTTCTTC.

The V gene is TRBV5-8, the J gene TRBJ1-2; the D gene is possibly TRBD1 (5 bases). The CDR3 runs 16 residues. From germline, CDR1 is SGHTS and CDR2 YDEGEE. V shed 0 bases and J shed 4 bases, with 16 bases lying between them. This CDR3 is CASSLAGHTVPYGYTF. CDR3 DNA: TGTGCCAGCAGCTTGGCAGGACATACAGTGCCCTATGGCTACACCTTC.

V and J are TRBV5-1 and TRBJ2-3, with a possible D match to TRBD2 (5 bases). The germline gives CDR1 SGHRS, CDR2 YFSETQ. The V gene lost 4 bases and the J gene lost 5 bases, with 20 bases spanning the gap. The CDR3 covers 16 residues. CDR3 in DNA: TGCGCCAGCAGCCTACCCCTGGGCGGGTTCGGAGATACGCAGTATTTT. Protein sequence: CASSLPLGGFGDTQYF.

This sequence joins TRBV9 and TRBJ2-3; D may correspond to TRBD1 or TRBD2 (5 bases each). This CDR3 has 17 amino acids. The germline gives CDR1 SGDLS, CDR2 YYNGEE. With 0 bases removed from V and 4 bases from J, the gap between germline ends came to 18 bases. As DNA, the CDR3 is TGTGCCAGCAGCGTAGGAGTGGACCCGGGGCGGGCAGATACGCAGTATTTT. Protein sequence: CASSVGVDPGRADTQYF.

This rearrangement joins TRBV6-5 to TRBJ1-2; 9 bases agree with TRBD1. Trimming removed 4 bases from V and 3 bases from J; junction bases left unmatched: 9. There are 16 residues in the CDR3. CDR1 is MNHEY and CDR2 is SVGAGI in the germline V gene. This CDR3 reads CASSSLGQGKDYGYTF. Written as DNA, the CDR3 is TGTGCCAGCAGTTCGCTTGGACAGGGGAAGGACTATGGCTACACCTTC.

The chain couples TRBV7-2 to TRBJ1-5, with D perhaps matching TRBD1 (5 bases). Trimming removed 5 bases at V and 3 bases at J, with 8 bases between. CDR1 SGHTA and CDR2 FQGNSA come from the germline V gene. The CDR3 has 13 amino acids. CDR3 region: CASSQGLNQPQHF. The CDR3 nucleotides read TGTGCCAGCAGCCAGGGTCTCAATCAGCCCCAGCATTTT.

The chain recombines TRBV7-2 with TRBJ2-5; 16 bases are shared with TRBD2. Per germline, CDR1 SGHTA and CDR2 FQGNSA. V lost 5 bases and J lost 9; bases outside the gene matches: 9. The CDR3 is 16 amino acids. In DNA form, the CDR3 reads TGTGCCAGCAGCCCGACCGGGGGACTAGCGGGGGGGCCCCAGTACTTC. Amino acid sequence: CASSPTGGLAGGPQYF. Drawing the rest from reference TRBV7-2 and TRBJ2-5, the complete variable domain is GAGVSQSPSNKVTEKGKDVELRCDPISGHTALYWYRQSLGQGLEFLIYFQGNSAPDKSGLPSDRFSAERTGGSVSTLTIQRTQQEDSAVYLCASSPTGGLAGGPQYFGPGTRLLVL.

The chain combines TRBV2 with TRBJ1-5; 8 bases line up with TRBD1. CDR3 length equals 16 residues. V trimming: 11 bases; J trimming: 11 bases; junction bases outside the gene matches: 23. CDR1 is SNHLY, CDR2 FYNNEI, per germline. The CDR3, as DNA: TGTGCCTCCTCCCCCATCAGGGTGTTACGGGACAGGTCCCAGCATTTT. It specifies CASSPIRVLRDRSQHF.

The J gene is TRBJ2-7, the V gene TRBV25-1; TRBD1 might be the D (6 bases). Trimming left V 5 bases short and J 2 bases short, with 13 bases between. The CDR3 runs to 14 residues. From germline, CDR1 is MGHDK and CDR2 SYGVNS. CDR3: CASSPRDITYEQYF. The CDR3 DNA follows: TGTGCCAGCAGTCCCCGGGACATTACCTACGAGCAGTACTTC.

The chain combines TRBV5-4 with TRBJ2-3; 7 bases fit TRBD2. Germline V CDR1 and CDR2: SGHNT, YYREEE (reference sequence). CDR3 length: 15 residues. The V gene end was trimmed by 3 bases and the J gene end by 2 bases; junction bases not matched to a gene: 6. The CDR3 region is CASSSKRDFTDTQYF. CDR3 nucleotide sequence: TGTGCCAGCAGCTCGAAGCGGGACTTCACAGATACGCAGTATTTT.

The chain has TRBV4-1 and TRBJ2-7, with D unclear. The CDR3 consists of 16 residues. The V end was cut by 0 bases, the J end by 2 bases, with 14 bases between. From germline, CDR1 is MGHRA and CDR2 YSYEKL. CDR3 DNA sequence: TGCGCCAGCAGCCAAGATCAGCTAGGCGTTCCCTACGAGCAGTACTTC. This codes for CASSQDQLGVPYEQYF.

This sequence joins TRBV30 and TRBJ2-1, with D uncertain. The ends were cut back, 3 bases at V and 2 bases at J, with 11 bases in the middle. The CDR3 is 14 residues long. The germline CDR1 and CDR2 sequences are GTSNPN and SVGIG (reference sequence). The CDR3, as DNA: TGTGCCTGGAGGCTCGGTCCCCCCTACAATGAGCAGTTCTTC. As protein: CAWRLGPPYNEQFF.